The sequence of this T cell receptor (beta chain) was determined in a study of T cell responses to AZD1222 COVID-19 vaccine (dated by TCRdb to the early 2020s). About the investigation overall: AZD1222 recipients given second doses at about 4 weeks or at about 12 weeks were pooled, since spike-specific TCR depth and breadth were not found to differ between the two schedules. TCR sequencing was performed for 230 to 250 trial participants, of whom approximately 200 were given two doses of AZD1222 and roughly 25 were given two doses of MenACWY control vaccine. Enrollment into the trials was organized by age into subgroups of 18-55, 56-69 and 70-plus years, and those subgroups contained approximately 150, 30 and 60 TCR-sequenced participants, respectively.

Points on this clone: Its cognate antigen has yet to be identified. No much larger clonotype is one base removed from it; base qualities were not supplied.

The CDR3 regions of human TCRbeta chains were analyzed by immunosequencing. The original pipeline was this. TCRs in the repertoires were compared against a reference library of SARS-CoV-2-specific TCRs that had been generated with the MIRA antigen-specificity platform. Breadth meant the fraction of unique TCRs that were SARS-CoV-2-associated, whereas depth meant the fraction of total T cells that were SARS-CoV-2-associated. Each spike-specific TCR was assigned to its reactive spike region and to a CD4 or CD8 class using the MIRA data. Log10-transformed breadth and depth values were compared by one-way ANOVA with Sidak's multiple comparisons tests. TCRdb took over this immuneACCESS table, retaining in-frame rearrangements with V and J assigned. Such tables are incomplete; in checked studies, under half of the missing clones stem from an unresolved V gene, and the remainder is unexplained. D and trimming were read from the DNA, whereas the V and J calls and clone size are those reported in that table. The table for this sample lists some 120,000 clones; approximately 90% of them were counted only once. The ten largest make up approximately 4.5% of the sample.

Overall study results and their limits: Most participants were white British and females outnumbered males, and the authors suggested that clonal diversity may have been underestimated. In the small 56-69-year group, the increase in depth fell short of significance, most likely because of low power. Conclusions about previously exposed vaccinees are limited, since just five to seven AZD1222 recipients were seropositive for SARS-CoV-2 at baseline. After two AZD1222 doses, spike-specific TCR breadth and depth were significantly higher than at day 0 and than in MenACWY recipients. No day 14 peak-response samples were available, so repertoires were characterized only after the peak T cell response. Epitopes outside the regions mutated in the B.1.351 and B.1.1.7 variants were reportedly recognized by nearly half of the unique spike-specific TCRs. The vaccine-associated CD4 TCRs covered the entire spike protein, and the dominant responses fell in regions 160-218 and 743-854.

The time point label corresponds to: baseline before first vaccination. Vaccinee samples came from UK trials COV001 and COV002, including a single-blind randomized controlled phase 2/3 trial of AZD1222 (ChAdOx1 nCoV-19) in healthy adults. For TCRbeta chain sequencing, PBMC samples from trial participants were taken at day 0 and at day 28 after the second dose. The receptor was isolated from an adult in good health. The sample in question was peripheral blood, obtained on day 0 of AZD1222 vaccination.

The CDR3 reads as follows: CAWSVGGPATEAFF. DNA sequence: TGTGCCTGGAGTGTAGGGGGACCCGCCACTGAAGCTTTCTTT. The chain was built from TRBV30 and TRBJ1-1; tentative D gene TRBD1, with 6 bases matching. V is cut by 0 bases and J by 4 bases, and the space between the germline ends is 12 bases. The CDR1 and CDR2 encoded by the germline V gene (reference sequence) are GTSNPN and SVGIG. The CDR3 runs 14 amino acids, cysteine and phenylalanine included. Just the 42-base CDR3 DNA is kept, in frame starting at base 1.